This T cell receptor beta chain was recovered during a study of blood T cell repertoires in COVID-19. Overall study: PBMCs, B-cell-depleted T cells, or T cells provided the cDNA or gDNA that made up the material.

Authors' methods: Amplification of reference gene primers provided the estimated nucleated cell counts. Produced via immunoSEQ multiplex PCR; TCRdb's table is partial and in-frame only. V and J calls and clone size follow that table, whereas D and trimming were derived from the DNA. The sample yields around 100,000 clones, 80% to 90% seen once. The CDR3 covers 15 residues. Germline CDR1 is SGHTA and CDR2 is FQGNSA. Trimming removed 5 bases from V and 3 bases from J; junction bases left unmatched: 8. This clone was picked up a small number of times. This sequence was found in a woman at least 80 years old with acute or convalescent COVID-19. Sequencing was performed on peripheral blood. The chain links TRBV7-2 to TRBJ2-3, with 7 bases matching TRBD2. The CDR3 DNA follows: TGTGCCAGCAGCCAGACGGGGCGGGAGACAGATACGCAGTATTTT. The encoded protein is CASSQTGRETDTQYF.